This TCR beta chain was recovered during a study of T-cell memory formation after mild COVID-19. About the study: The two donors had largely donor-specific TCR clusters. General study findings and limits: Shrinking CD4+ clones resided mostly in CM and EM, and CD8+ ones in EMRA.

From germline, CDR1 is SQVTM and CDR2 ANQGSEA. Trimming removed 6 bases at V and 6 bases at J, with 11 bases between. The CDR3 spans 11 residues. One entry per CDR3 protein results from TCRdb running MiXCR on the 5' RACE reads. The sample has 350,000 to 500,000 distinct CDR3 sequences, roughly 17% seen once. This clonotype has just one count. Its antigen is as yet unknown. The receptor comes from a man aged 18 to 35 who had mild COVID-19 (a few samples of this study predate the infection). Cell type and time point are not known. The sequencing input was PBMCs or a T cell subset sorted from them (not recorded which). This chain links TRBV29-1 with TRBJ1-2, with D possibly being TRBD1 (5 bases). CDR3 sequence: CSVRQWDGYTF. The CDR3 DNA is TGCAGCGTCAGACAGTGGGATGGCTACACCTTC.